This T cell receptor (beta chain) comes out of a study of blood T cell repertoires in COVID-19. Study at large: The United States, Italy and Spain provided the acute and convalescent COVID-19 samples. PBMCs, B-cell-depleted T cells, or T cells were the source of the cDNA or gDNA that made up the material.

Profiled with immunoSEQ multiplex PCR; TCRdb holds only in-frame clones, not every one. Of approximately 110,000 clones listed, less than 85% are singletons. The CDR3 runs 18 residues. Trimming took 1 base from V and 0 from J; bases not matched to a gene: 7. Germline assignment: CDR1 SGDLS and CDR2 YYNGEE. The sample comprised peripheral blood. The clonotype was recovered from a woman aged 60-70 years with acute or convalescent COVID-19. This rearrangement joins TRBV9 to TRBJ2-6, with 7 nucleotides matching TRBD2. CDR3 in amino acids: CASSVQPSGISGANVLTF. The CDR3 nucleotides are TGTGCCAGCAGCGTACAACCCAGCGGGATCTCTGGGGCCAACGTCCTGACTTTC.